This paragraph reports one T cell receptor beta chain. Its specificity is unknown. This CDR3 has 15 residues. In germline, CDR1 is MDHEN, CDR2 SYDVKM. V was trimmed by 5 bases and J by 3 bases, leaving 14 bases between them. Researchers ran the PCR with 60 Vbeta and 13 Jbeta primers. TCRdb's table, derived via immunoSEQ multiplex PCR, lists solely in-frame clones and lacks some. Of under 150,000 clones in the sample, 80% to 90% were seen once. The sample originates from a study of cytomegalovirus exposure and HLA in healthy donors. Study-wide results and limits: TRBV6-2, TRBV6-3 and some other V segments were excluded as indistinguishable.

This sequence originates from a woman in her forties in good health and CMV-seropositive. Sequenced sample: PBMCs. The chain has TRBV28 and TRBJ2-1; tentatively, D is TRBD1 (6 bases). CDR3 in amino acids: CASSHRVSVYNEQFF. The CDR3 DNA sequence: TGTGCCAGCAGTCACAGGGTCAGCGTCTACAATGAGCAGTTCTTC.